The clone carrying this T cell receptor (beta chain) showed up just once. Germline V CDR1 and CDR2: SGHVS, FQNEAQ. V lost 9 bases to trimming and J lost 5 bases, with 24 bases between them. The CDR3 runs 16 residues. The data are from a study of technical replicates of blood from a handful of donors. Libraries were prepared by immunoSEQ multiplex PCR; TCRdb keeps only in-frame clonotypes and omits some of them. This table holds some 57,000 clones, more than 95% found once. The clonotype comes from a human donor in good health. The chain has TRBV7-8 and TRBJ2-3, with D tentatively TRBD2 (6 bases). The specimen was T cells isolated from PBMCs. For the CDR3, the DNA is TGTGCCAGTCAGAGGAGGGACCCCGGTGGGATAGATACGCAGTATTTT. Translating it yields CASQRRDPGGIDTQYF.